This TCR beta chain is from a study of blood T cells in healthy people across ages. PCR was performed a second time for 7 to 11 cycles using a sample-barcoded 5' primer and a J-beta primer mix. TCRdb re-called the 5' RACE reads through MiXCR, storing one row per CDR3 protein. Of 1.4 million to 1.5 million distinct CDR3 sequences listed, about 43% are singletons. Study-wide results and limits: Among long-lived donors, naive CD4+ cells were more numerous and diversity higher than in aged donors. Unknown donor CMV status possibly confounded expanded clonotype changes. Using unsorted PBMCs precluded a conclusive naive versus antigen-experienced comparison.

Isolation recovered at least 6.5 million PBMCs from every sample. This CDR3 is built from 15 residues. The V and J ends lost 6 bases and 4 bases, in that order; junction bases with no gene match: 10. Germline assignment: CDR1 SQVTM and CDR2 ANQGSEA. This clonotype has a handful of counts. Its cognate antigen is unknown. Specimen: blood. This chain connects TRBV29-1 to TRBJ2-1, with 9 bases identical to TRBD2. The sequence was collected from a woman younger than 30 in good health. The CDR3 loop reads CSVSTLAGFYNEQFF. Written as DNA, the CDR3 is TGCAGCGTATCAACCCTAGCGGGATTTTACAATGAGCAGTTCTTC.